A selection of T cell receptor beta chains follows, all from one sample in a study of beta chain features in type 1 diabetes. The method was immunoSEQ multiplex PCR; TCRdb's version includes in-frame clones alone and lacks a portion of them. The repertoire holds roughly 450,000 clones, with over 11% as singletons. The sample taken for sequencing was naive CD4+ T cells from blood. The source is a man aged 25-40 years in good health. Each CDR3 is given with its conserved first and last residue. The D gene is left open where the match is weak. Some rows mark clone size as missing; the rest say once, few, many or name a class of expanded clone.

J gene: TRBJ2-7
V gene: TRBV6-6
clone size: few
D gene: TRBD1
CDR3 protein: CASTRDRGLSEQYF
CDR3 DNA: TGTGCCAGCACCAGGGACAGGGGTTTGTCCGAGCAGTACTTC

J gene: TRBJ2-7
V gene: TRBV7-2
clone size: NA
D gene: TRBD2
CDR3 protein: CASTILAGGPYEQYF
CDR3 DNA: TGTGCCAGCACTATACTAGCGGGGGGACCCTACGAGCAGTACTTC

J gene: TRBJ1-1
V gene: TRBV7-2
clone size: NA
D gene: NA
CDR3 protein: CASSEMSGTEAFF
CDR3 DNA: TGTGCCAGCAGCGAGATGTCGGGGACTGAAGCTTTCTTT

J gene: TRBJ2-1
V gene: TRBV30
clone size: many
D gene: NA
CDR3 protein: CACGRSLYNEQFF
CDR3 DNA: TGTGCCTGCGGGAGATCGCTCTACAATGAGCAGTTCTTC

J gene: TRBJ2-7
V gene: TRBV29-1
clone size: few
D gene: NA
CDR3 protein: CSVAAGLSYEQYF
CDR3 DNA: TGCAGCGTTGCGGCGGGCCTCTCCTACGAGCAGTACTTC

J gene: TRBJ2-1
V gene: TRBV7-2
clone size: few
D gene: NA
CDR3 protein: CASSLERVPNVFF
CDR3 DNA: TGTGCCAGCAGCTTAGAGCGGGTGCCCAATGTGTTCTTC

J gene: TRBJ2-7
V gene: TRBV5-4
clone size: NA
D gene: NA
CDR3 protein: CASSGNYEQYF
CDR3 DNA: TGTGCCAGCAGCGGAAACTACGAGCAGTACTTC

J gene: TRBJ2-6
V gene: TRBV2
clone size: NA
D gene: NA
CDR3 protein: CASSEMGYGANVLTF
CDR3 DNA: TGTGCCAGCAGTGAAATGGGGTATGGGGCCAACGTCCTGACTTTC

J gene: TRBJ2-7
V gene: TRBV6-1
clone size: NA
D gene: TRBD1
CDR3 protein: CASSTGDGEQYF
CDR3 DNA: TGTGCCAGCAGCACAGGGGACGGCGAGCAGTACTTC

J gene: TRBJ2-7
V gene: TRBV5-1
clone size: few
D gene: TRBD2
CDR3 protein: CASSLASGLAGSSYEQYF
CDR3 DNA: TGCGCCAGCAGCTTGGCCTCGGGACTAGCGGGGAGCTCCTACGAGCAGTACTTC

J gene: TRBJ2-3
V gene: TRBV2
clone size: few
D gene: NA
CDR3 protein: CARTLISGTDTQYF
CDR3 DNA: TGTGCCAGGACCCTAATAAGCGGCACAGATACGCAGTATTTT

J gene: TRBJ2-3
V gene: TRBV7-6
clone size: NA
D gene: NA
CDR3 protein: CASSLAGKPDTQYF
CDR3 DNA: TGTGCCAGCAGCTTAGCGGGGAAACCAGATACGCAGTATTTT

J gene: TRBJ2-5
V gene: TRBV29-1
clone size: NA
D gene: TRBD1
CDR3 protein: CSVRGTVQETQYF
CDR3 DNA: TGCAGCGTCCGAGGGACAGTACAAGAGACCCAGTACTTC

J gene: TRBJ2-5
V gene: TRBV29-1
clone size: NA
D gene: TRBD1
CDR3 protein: CSVGQGAVFETQYF
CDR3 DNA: TGCAGCGTAGGACAGGGGGCAGTTTTTGAGACCCAGTACTTC

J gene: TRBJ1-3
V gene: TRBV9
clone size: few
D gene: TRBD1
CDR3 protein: CASSVGQAGNTIYF
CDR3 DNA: TGTGCCAGCAGCGTCGGACAGGCAGGAAACACCATATATTTT

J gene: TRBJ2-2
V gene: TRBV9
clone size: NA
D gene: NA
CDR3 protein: CASSVGGGTGELFF
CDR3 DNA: TGTGCCAGCAGCGTAGGAGGGGGCACCGGGGAGCTGTTTTTT

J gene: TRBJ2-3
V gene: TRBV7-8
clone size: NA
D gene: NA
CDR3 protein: CASSPERISTDTQYF
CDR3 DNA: TGTGCCAGCAGCCCTGAGCGGATTAGCACAGATACGCAGTATTTT

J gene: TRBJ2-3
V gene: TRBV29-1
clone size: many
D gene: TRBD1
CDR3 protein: CSAEGDRAADTQYF
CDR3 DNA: TGCAGCGCCGAGGGGGACAGGGCGGCAGATACGCAGTATTTT

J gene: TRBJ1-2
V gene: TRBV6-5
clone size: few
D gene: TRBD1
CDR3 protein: CASSYTEDRVYGYTF
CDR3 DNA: TGTGCCAGCAGTTACACGGAGGACAGGGTCTATGGCTACACCTTC

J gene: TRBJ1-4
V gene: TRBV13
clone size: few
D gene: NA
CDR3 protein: CASSTLGPPRTEKLFF
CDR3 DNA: TGTGCCAGCAGCACCCTAGGACCTCCCAGAACTGAAAAACTGTTTTTT

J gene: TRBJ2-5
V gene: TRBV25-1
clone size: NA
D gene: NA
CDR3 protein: CASSGPEETQYF
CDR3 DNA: TGTGCCAGCAGTGGCCCTGAGGAGACCCAGTACTTC

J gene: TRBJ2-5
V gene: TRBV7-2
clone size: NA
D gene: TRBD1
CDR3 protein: CASSFRQGEETQYF
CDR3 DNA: TGTGCCAGCAGCTTCCGACAGGGGGAAGAGACCCAGTACTTC

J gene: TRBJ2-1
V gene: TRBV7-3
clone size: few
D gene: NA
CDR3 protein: CASSLRKDNEQFF
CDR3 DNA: TGTGCCAGCAGCTTACGCAAGGACAATGAGCAGTTCTTC

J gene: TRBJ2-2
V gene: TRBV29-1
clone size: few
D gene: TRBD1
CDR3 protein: CSVRDRVFTGELFF
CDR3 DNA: TGCAGCGTCCGGGACAGGGTTTTTACCGGGGAGCTGTTTTTT

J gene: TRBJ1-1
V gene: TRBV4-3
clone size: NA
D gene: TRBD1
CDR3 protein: CASSRETGGVEAFF
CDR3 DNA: TGCGCCAGCAGCCGCGAGACAGGGGGCGTAGAAGCTTTCTTT

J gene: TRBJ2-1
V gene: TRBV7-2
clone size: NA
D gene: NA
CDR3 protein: CASSLAIAYNEQFF
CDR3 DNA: TGTGCCAGCAGCTTAGCGATCGCCTACAATGAGCAGTTCTTC

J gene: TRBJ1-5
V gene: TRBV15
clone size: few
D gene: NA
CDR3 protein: CATSIGGNQPQHF
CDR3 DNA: TGTGCCACCAGCATCGGGGGCAATCAGCCCCAGCATTTT

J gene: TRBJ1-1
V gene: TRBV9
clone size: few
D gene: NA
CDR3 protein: CASSVDSQNRGTEAFF
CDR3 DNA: TGTGCCAGCAGCGTAGATTCTCAAAATCGGGGGACTGAAGCTTTCTTT